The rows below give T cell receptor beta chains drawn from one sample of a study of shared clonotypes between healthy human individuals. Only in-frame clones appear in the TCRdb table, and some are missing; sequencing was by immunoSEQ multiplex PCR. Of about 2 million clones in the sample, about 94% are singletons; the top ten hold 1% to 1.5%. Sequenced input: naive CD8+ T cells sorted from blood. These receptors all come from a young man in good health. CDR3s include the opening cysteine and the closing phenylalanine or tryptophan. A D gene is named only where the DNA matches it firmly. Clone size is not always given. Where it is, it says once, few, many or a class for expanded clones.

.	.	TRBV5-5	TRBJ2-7	CASSLASLNEQYF	TGTGCCAGCAGCTTGGCGTCGCTTAACGAGCAGTACTTC
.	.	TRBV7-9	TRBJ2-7	CASVSTSYEQYF	TGTGCCAGCGTATCTACCTCCTACGAGCAGTACTTC
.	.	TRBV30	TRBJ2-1	CAWSWQSTYNEQFF	TGTGCCTGGAGTTGGCAGAGCACCTACAATGAGCAGTTCTTC
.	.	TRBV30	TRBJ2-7	CAWSFSSPAYEQYF	TGTGCCTGGAGTTTTAGTAGCCCCGCCTACGAGCAGTACTTC
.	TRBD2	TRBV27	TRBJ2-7	CASSLYFGTSGSDEQYF	TGTGCCAGCAGTTTATACTTCGGGACTAGCGGGAGTGACGAGCAGTACTTC
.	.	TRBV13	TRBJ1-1	CASTTTATWNTEAFF	TGTGCCAGCACCACGACCGCTACCTGGAACACTGAAGCTTTCTTT
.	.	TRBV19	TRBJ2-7	CASSNTQGIRYEQYF	TGTGCCAGTAGCAATACTCAGGGAATTCGCTACGAGCAGTACTTC
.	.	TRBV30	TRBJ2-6	CAWNESPGRTRSGANVLTF	TGTGCCTGGAATGAGTCCCCGGGCAGGACACGATCTGGGGCCAACGTCCTGACTTTC
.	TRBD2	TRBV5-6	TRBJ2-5	CASSFLDSGISGYETQYF	TGTGCCAGCAGCTTTCTCGATAGCGGGATATCCGGTTATGAGACCCAGTACTTC
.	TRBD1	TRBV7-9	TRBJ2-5	CASSSGTASQETQYF	TGTGCCAGCAGCTCTGGGACAGCCTCCCAAGAGACCCAGTACTTC
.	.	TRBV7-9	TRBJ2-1	CASSLGGNYNEQFF	TGTGCCAGCAGCTTAGGGGGGAATTACAATGAGCAGTTCTTC
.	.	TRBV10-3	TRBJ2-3	CAISEFSTDTQYF	TGTGCCATCAGTGAGTTTAGCACAGATACGCAGTATTTT
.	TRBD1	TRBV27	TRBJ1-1	CASSLSTGATEAFF	TGTGCCAGCAGCCTTTCGACAGGGGCCACTGAAGCTTTCTTT
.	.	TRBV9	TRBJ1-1	CASSPEVLGSANTEAFF	TGTGCCAGCAGCCCAGAGGTATTAGGTAGCGCGAACACTGAAGCTTTCTTT
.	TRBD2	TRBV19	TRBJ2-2	CASSPGGESGELFF	TGTGCCAGTAGTCCTGGGGGGGAATCCGGGGAGCTGTTTTTT
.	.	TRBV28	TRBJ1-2	CASHSGGYYGYTF	TGTGCCTCTCATTCGGGCGGCTACTATGGCTACACCTTC
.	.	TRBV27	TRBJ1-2	CASSLTQGPLYGYTF	TGTGCCAGCAGTTTGACTCAGGGGCCGCTGTATGGCTACACCTTC
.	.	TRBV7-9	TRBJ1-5	CASSKGDSNQPQHF	TGTGCCAGCAGCAAGGGGGATAGCAATCAGCCCCAGCATTTT
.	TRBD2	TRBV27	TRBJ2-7	CASRPGGAGGYEQYF	TGTGCCAGCAGGCCCGGGGGGGCGGGAGGCTACGAGCAGTACTTC
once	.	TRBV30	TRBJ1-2	CAWSAGHQGGYTF	TGTGCCTGGAGCGCCGGCCACCAGGGTGGCTACACCTTC
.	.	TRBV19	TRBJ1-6	CASRTGDSPLHF	TGTGCCAGTAGAACAGGCGATTCACCCCTCCACTTT
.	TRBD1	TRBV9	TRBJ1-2	CASSPGTGDAYGYTF	TGTGCCAGCAGCCCGGGGACAGGGGATGCCTATGGCTACACCTTC
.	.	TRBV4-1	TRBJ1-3	CASSQGSGSGNTIYF	TGCGCCAGCAGCCAAGGTTCGGGGTCTGGAAACACCATATATTTT
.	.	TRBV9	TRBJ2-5	CASSVESGVNQETQYF	TGTGCCAGCAGCGTAGAGAGTGGGGTGAACCAAGAGACCCAGTACTTC
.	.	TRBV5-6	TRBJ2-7	CASSFWERAYEQYF	TGTGCCAGCAGCTTCTGGGAGCGAGCCTACGAGCAGTACTTC
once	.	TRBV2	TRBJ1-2	CASSAGAGNYGYTF	TGTGCCAGCAGTGCAGGGGCGGGGAACTATGGCTACACCTTC
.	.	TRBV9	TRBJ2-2	CASSVGGLAGELFF	TGTGCCAGCAGCGTAGGTGGTTTAGCCGGGGAGCTGTTTTTT
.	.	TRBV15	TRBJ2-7	CATSPGRLYEQYF	TGTGCCACCAGCCCGGGCAGATTATACGAGCAGTACTTC
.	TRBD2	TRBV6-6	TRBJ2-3	CASVERGAGTDTQYF	TGTGCCAGCGTCGAGCGGGGCGCAGGCACAGATACGCAGTATTTT
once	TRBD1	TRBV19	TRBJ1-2	CASSAPPDRGYGYTF	TGTGCCAGTAGTGCCCCTCCGGACAGGGGCTATGGCTACACCTTC
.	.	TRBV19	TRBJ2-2	CASTPLRGNRDTGELFF	TGTGCCAGTACCCCTTTAAGGGGGAATCGGGACACCGGGGAGCTGTTTTTT
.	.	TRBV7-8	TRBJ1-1	CASSLAGNTEAFF	TGTGCCAGCAGCTTAGCCGGGAACACTGAAGCTTTCTTT
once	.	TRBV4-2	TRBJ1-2	CASSQEVKGRYGYTF	TGTGCCAGCAGCCAAGAGGTAAAGGGAAGGTATGGCTACACCTTC
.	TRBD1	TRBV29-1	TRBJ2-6	CSVGSGQGLSGANVLTF	TGCAGCGTTGGGTCGGGACAGGGCCTCTCTGGGGCCAACGTCCTGACTTTC
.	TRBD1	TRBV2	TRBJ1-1	CASRGTGLGTEAFF	TGTGCCAGCAGGGGGACAGGGTTGGGCACTGAAGCTTTCTTT
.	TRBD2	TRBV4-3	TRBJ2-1	CASSQDAAGVGYNEQFF	TGCGCCAGCAGCCAAGATGCGGCGGGAGTGGGGTACAATGAGCAGTTCTTC
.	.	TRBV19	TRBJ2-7	CASSIDWGYEQYF	TGTGCCAGTAGTATAGATTGGGGGTACGAGCAGTACTTC
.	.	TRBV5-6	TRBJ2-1	CASSADLGPIQWEQFF	TGTGCCAGCAGCGCAGACTTGGGGCCTATACAATGGGAGCAGTTCTTC
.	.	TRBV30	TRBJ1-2	CAWGLTLF	TGTGCCTGGGGCTTGACACTCTTC
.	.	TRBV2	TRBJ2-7	CASTPAPYEQYF	TGTGCCAGCACCCCCGCCCCGTACGAGCAGTACTTC
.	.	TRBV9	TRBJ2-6	CASSVVAGPSGANVLTF	TGTGCCAGCAGCGTAGTGGCAGGACCCTCTGGGGCCAACGTCCTGACTTTC
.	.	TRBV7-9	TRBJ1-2	CASSLIIYGAGYGYTF	TGTGCCAGCAGCTTAATCATTTATGGGGCCGGCTATGGCTACACCTTC
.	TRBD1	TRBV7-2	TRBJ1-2	CASSTGQANYGYTF	TGTGCCAGCAGCACAGGACAGGCTAACTATGGCTACACCTTC
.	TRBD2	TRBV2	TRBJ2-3	CASSEAGGADTQYF	TGTGCCAGCAGTGAAGCGGGAGGGGCAGATACGCAGTATTTT
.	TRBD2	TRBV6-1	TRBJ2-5	CASSERLLAGEETQYF	TGTGCCAGCAGTGAACGTCTCCTAGCGGGGGAAGAGACCCAGTACTTC
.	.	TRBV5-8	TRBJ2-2	CASSRTVIGTGELFF	TGTGCCAGCAGCCGGACGGTCATTGGGACCGGGGAGCTGTTTTTT
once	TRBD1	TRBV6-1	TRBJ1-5	CASSDRTGIEPQHF	TGTGCCAGCAGCGACAGGACAGGTATTGAACCCCAGCATTTT
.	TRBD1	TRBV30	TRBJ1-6	CAWDPTGSYNSPLHF	TGTGCCTGGGACCCGACAGGGTCCTATAATTCACCCCTCCACTTT
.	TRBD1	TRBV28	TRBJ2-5	CASSPGQGETQYF	TGTGCCAGCAGTCCAGGACAGGGAGAGACCCAGTACTTC
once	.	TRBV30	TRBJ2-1	CAWSVKEGFSNEQFF	TGTGCCTGGAGTGTCAAGGAGGGGTTCAGCAATGAGCAGTTCTTC
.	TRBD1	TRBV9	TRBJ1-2	CASSVAVDRAYGYTF	TGTGCCAGCAGCGTAGCTGTTGACAGGGCCTATGGCTACACCTTC